Listed below are T cell receptor beta chains from one sample, sequenced in a study of T cells in localized non-small cell lung cancer. The data were produced by immunoSEQ multiplex PCR, yet TCRdb's version contains in-frame clones alone and is incomplete. The sample yields roughly 71,000 clones, 80% to 90% seen once. This sample comprised peripheral blood, obtained before any cancer treatment. These receptors were obtained from a male donor aged 60 or over with stage III squamous cell lung carcinoma. Both conserved end residues are part of each CDR3. Each record gives: V gene, J gene, clone size, D gene, CDR3 protein, CDR3 DNA. A D gene is named only where the DNA matches it firmly. For some rows the clone size is stated as once, few or many, or as a class when expanded; others skip it.

TRBV30,TRBJ1-6,NA,NA,CAWSAGNSPLHF,TGTGCCTGGAGTGCAGGGAATTCACCCCTCCACTTT
TRBV4-2,TRBJ1-3,NA,NA,CASSQDRAGVGNTIYF,TGTGCCAGCAGCCAAGATAGGGCAGGGGTGGGAAACACCATATATTTT
TRBV9,TRBJ2-7,NA,TRBD1,CASSVAPTGGFYEQYF,TGTGCCAGCAGCGTAGCTCCCACAGGGGGCTTCTACGAGCAGTACTTC
TRBV2,TRBJ2-1,NA,NA,CASSTPPLIQGNEQFF,TGTGCCAGCAGTACCCCTCCTCTAATACAGGGAAATGAGCAGTTCTTC
TRBV2,TRBJ1-6,few,NA,CASREGALGVNSPLHF,TGTGCCAGCCGGGAGGGCGCCCTCGGGGTGAATTCACCCCTCCACTTT
TRBV9,TRBJ2-2,NA,NA,CASSVTPGQKGTGELFF,TGTGCCAGCAGCGTAACACCGGGACAAAAGGGTACCGGGGAGCTGTTTTTT
TRBV18,TRBJ2-2,NA,TRBD1,CASSPRQGSTGELFF,TGTGCCAGCTCACCCCGACAGGGAAGCACCGGGGAGCTGTTTTTT
TRBV30,TRBJ2-1,NA,NA,CAWSVGLNEQFF,TGTGCCTGGAGTGTAGGCCTCAATGAGCAGTTCTTC
TRBV5-5,TRBJ2-7,NA,NA,CASIPQGGEQYF,TGTGCCAGCATACCGCAGGGAGGCGAGCAGTACTTC
TRBV6-6,TRBJ1-2,NA,NA,CASSYGENYGYTF,TGTGCCAGCAGTTACGGGGAAAACTATGGCTACACCTTC
TRBV30,TRBJ2-3,NA,TRBD2,CAWSPTSADTQYF,TGTGCCTGGAGTCCGACTAGCGCGGATACGCAGTATTTT
TRBV10-3,TRBJ1-2,NA,TRBD1,CAIRFTGTGANYGYTF,TGTGCCATCAGATTCACCGGGACAGGGGCTAACTATGGCTACACCTTC
TRBV10-3,TRBJ2-7,NA,TRBD2,CAISESTGGAGAPYEQYF,TGTGCCATCAGTGAGTCGACGGGAGGAGCGGGGGCCCCCTACGAGCAGTACTTC
TRBV19,TRBJ1-6,NA,NA,CASSPFGQSSYNSPLHF,TGTGCCAGTAGTCCCTTCGGACAGAGCTCCTATAATTCACCCCTCCACTTT
TRBV4-1,TRBJ2-5,NA,NA,CASSQDNPRGAETQYF,TGCGCCAGCAGCCAAGATAACCCCCGGGGGGCGGAGACCCAGTACTTC
TRBV7-3,TRBJ2-6,NA,NA,CASGSTGPDSSGANVLTF,TGTGCCAGCGGCTCGACAGGTCCCGACTCCTCTGGGGCCAACGTCCTGACTTTC
TRBV7-3,TRBJ1-2,NA,NA,CASSSLGDFGYTF,TGTGCCAGCAGCTCCCTGGGAGATTTTGGCTACACCTTC
TRBV15,TRBJ2-7,few,TRBD1,CATSRDRTGNEQYF,TGTGCCACCAGCAGAGATCGGACAGGAAACGAGCAGTACTTC
TRBV19,TRBJ2-5,once,TRBD1,CASREDRGEETQYF,TGTGCCAGTAGGGAGGACAGGGGGGAGGAGACCCAGTACTTC
TRBV6-6,TRBJ1-5,NA,TRBD1,CASIDRGMGNQPQHF,TGTGCCAGCATCGACAGGGGAATGGGCAATCAGCCCCAGCATTTT
TRBV4-1,TRBJ1-2,NA,NA,CASSQEISRGYTF,TGCGCCAGCAGCCAAGAAATCAGTCGTGGCTACACCTTC
TRBV11-2,TRBJ2-5,NA,TRBD2,CASSSSGGGIETQYF,TGTGCCAGCAGTTCTAGCGGGGGGGGAATAGAGACCCAGTACTTC
TRBV7-2,TRBJ2-3,NA,TRBD2,CASSSSSGGLHTQYF,TGTGCCAGCAGCTCCTCTAGCGGGGGCCTCCATACGCAGTATTTT
TRBV19,TRBJ2-5,NA,TRBD1,CASSPTGGGETQYF,TGTGCCAGTAGTCCTACAGGGGGCGGAGAGACCCAGTACTTC
TRBV15,TRBJ2-7,NA,TRBD1,CATSRYSGTGSYEQYF,TGTGCCACCAGCAGGTACTCCGGGACAGGATCCTACGAGCAGTACTTC
TRBV19,TRBJ2-7,NA,TRBD1,CASSMRDSHYEQYF,TGTGCCAGTAGTATGAGGGACAGCCACTACGAGCAGTACTTC
TRBV19,TRBJ2-5,NA,NA,CASSQDAETQYF,TGTGCCAGTAGTCAGGATGCAGAGACCCAGTACTTC
TRBV2,TRBJ2-2,NA,NA,CASSSAGVGELFF,TGTGCCAGCAGTTCCGCTGGCGTCGGGGAGCTGTTTTTT
TRBV19,TRBJ1-1,NA,NA,CASSAGGAGSTEAFF,TGTGCCAGTAGTGCGGGCGGGGCCGGGAGCACTGAAGCTTTCTTT
TRBV5-4,TRBJ2-7,NA,TRBD1,CASSSVGTGYEQYF,TGTGCCAGCAGCTCCGTCGGGACAGGCTACGAGCAGTACTTC
TRBV19,TRBJ1-4,NA,NA,CASSIYRDINEKLFF,TGTGCCAGTAGTATATACCGGGACATTAATGAAAAACTGTTTTTT
TRBV6-5,TRBJ2-7,NA,NA,CASRETAVALYEQYF,TGTGCCAGCAGGGAGACCGCCGTAGCCTTATACGAGCAGTACTTC
TRBV25-1,TRBJ1-1,NA,NA,CASSEIVLGEAFF,TGTGCCAGCAGTGAGATTGTTTTGGGTGAAGCTTTCTTT
TRBV6-5,TRBJ1-6,NA,NA,CASTNGRGTSPLHF,TGTGCCAGCACCAACGGACGGGGAACTTCACCCCTCCACTTT
TRBV4-3,TRBJ2-5,NA,NA,CASSQGGGGAETQYF,TGCGCCAGCAGCCAAGGTGGAGGGGGTGCCGAGACCCAGTACTTC
TRBV5-1,TRBJ2-1,NA,TRBD2,CASSLAAGGPNEQFF,TGCGCCAGCAGCTTGGCAGCGGGGGGCCCCAATGAGCAGTTCTTC
TRBV14,TRBJ2-1,NA,NA,CASSQVRYNEQFF,TGTGCCAGCAGCCAAGTAAGATACAATGAGCAGTTCTTC
TRBV6-5,TRBJ2-7,NA,NA,CASRGQGWYEQYF,TGTGCCAGCAGGGGGCAGGGCTGGTACGAGCAGTACTTC
TRBV11-2,TRBJ1-1,NA,NA,CASSLEQDRPAFF,TGTGCCAGCAGCTTAGAACAGGATAGGCCAGCTTTCTTT
TRBV4-2,TRBJ2-3,NA,NA,CASSQLLGGGRRTDTQYF,TGTGCCAGCAGCCAATTACTGGGGGGGGGCCGTCGGACAGATACGCAGTATTTT
TRBV7-2,TRBJ1-3,NA,NA,CASSDIREPTSGNTIYF,TGTGCCAGCAGCGATATACGAGAACCCACCTCTGGAAACACCATATATTTT
TRBV28,TRBJ1-4,NA,NA,CASSSDERVNEKLFF,TGTGCCAGCAGTTCGGACGAACGGGTTAATGAAAAACTGTTTTTT
TRBV30,TRBJ1-5,NA,NA,CAWSRGGDQPQHF,TGTGCCTGGAGTCGTGGGGGGGATCAGCCCCAGCATTTT
TRBV7-2,TRBJ1-1,NA,NA,CASSLRGSGGGNTEAFF,TGTGCCAGCAGCCTGCGCGGGTCCGGCGGAGGGAACACTGAAGCTTTCTTT
TRBV4-2,TRBJ1-2,NA,NA,CASSQAKGLRYTF,TGTGCCAGCAGCCAGGCTAAGGGTTTACGCTACACCTTC
TRBV5-1,TRBJ1-3,NA,NA,CASSLGQGTFSGNTIYF,TGCGCCAGCAGCTTGGGTCAGGGAACCTTCTCTGGAAACACCATATATTTT